This TCR beta chain was sequenced for a study of T cells in Graves' hyperthyroidism and ophthalmopathy. Study-level background: The initial diagnosis was the point when peripheral blood was collected, ahead of any treatment. Study observations and caveats: A model of 13 V-J pairs discriminated ophthalmopathy from stable hyperthyroidism. Clonotypes that were expanded in thyroid above 0.001 mostly appeared in blood too.

This clonotype appeared many times. What it binds is unknown. The CDR3 is made up of 14 amino acids. Germline V gene sequence: CDR1 DFQATT, CDR2 SNEGSKA (reference sequence). Trimming removed 4 bases from V and 0 bases from J, with 10 bases in between. Reasons for excluding patients were uncontrolled infection, other autoimmune disease, pregnancy or lactation. TCR beta CDR3 regions were amplified from RNA. HTBI primers were the set used in a first-round RT-PCR of the TCR CDR3. In TCRdb, the multiplex PCR reads were re-called with MiXCR into one record per CDR3 protein. The sample has about 480,000 distinct CDR3 sequences, about 20% seen once.

The V and J genes are TRBV20-1 and TRBJ1-5, with D possibly TRBD1 on 6 matching bases. The origin of this receptor is a woman aged 70 to 79 with Graves' ophthalmopathy. Sequenced: blood. CDR3 nucleotides: TGCAGTGCTAAACAGGGCTATAGCAATCAGCCCCAGCATTTT. As protein: CSAKQGYSNQPQHF.